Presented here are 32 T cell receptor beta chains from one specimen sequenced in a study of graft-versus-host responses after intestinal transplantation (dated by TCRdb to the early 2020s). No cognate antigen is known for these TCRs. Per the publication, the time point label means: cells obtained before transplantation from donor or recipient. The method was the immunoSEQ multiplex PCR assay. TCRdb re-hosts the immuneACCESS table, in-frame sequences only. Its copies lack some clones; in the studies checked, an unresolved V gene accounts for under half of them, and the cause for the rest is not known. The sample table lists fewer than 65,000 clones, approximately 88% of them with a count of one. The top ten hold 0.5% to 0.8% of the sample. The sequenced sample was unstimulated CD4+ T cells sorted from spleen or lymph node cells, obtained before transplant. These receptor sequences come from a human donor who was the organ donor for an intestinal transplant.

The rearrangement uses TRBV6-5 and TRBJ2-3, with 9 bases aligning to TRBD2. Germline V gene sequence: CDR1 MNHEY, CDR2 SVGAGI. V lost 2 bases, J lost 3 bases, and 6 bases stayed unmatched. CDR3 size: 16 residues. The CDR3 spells CASSYALAGLTDTQYF. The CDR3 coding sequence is TGTGCCAGCAGTTACGCTCTAGCGGGATTGACAGATACGCAGTATTTT.

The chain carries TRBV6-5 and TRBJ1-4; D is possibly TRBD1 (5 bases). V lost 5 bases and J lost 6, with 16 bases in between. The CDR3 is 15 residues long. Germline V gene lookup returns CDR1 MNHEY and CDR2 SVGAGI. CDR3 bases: TGTGCCAGCAGTACCCCCCCGGGGGTCGATGAAAAACTGTTTTTT. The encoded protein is CASSTPPGVDEKLFF.

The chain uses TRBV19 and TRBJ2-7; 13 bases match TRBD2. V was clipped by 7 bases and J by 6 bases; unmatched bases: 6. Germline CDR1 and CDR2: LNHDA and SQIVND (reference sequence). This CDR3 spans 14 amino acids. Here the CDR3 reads CASTPGLAGLEQYF. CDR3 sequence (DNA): TGTGCCAGTACCCCGGGACTAGCGGGACTCGAGCAGTACTTC. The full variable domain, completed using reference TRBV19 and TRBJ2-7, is DGGITQSPKYLFRKEGQNVTLSCEQNLNHDAMYWYRQDPGQGLRLIYYSQIVNDFQKGDIAEGYSVSREKKESFPLTVTSAQKNPTAFYLCASTPGLAGLEQYFGPGTRLTVT.

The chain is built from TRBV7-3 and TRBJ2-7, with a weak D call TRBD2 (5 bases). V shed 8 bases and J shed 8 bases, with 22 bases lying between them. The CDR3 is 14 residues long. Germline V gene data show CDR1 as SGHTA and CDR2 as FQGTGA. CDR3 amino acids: CASPGLKQSPQQYF. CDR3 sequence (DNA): TGTGCCAGCCCCGGACTTAAACAAAGCCCCCAGCAGTACTTC.

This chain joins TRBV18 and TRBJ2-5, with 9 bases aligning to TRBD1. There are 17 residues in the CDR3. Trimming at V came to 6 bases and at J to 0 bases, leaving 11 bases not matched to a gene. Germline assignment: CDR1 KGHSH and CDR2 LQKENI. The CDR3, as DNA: TGTGCCAGCTCGCAGATTCCGGGACAGGGCTACCAAGAGACCCAGTACTTC. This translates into CASSQIPGQGYQETQYF.

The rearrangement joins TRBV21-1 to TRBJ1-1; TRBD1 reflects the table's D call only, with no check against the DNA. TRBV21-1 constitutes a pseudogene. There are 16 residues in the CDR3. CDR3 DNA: TGTGCCAGCAGCAAAGACAACAGGGGGCGCAGGACTGAAGCTTTCTTT. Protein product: CASSKDNRGRRTEAFF.

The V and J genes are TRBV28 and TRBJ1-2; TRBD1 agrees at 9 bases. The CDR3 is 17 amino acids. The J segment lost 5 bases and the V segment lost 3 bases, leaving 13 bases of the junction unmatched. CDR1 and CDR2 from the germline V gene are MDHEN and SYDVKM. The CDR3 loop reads CASSFLRSGGTGYGYTF. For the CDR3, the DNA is TGTGCCAGCAGTTTTTTAAGGTCGGGCGGGACAGGGTATGGCTACACCTTC.

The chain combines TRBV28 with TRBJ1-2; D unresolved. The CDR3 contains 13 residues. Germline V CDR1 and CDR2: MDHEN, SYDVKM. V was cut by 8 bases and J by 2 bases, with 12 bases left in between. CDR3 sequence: CASSNGGNYGYTF. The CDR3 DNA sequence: TGTGCCAGCTCCAATGGAGGGAACTATGGCTACACCTTC.

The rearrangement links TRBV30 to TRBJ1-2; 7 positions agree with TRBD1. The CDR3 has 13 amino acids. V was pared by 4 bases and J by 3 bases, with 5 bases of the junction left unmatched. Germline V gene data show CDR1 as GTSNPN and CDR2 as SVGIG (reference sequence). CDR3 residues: CAWTTGTDYGYTF. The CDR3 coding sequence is TGTGCCTGGACTACCGGGACAGACTATGGCTACACCTTC.

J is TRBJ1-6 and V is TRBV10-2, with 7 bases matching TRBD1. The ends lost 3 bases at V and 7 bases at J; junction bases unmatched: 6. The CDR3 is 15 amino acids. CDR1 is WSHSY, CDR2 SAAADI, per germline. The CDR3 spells CASSDWGTENSPLHF. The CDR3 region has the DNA TGCGCCAGCAGTGATTGGGGGACAGAAAATTCACCCCTCCACTTT.

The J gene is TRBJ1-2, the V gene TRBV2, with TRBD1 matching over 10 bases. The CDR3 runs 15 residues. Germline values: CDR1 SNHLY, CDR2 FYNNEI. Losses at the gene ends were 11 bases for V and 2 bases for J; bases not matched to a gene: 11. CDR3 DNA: TGTGCCGTTAATCAAGACAGGGGGCGGAACTATGGCTACACCTTC. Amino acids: CAVNQDRGRNYGYTF.

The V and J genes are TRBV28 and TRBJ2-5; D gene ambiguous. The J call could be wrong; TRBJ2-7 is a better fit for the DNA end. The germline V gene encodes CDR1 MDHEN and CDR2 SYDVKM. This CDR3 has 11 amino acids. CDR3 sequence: CASSLKNEQYF. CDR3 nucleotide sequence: TGTGCCAGCAGTTTAAAAAACGAGCAGTACTTC.

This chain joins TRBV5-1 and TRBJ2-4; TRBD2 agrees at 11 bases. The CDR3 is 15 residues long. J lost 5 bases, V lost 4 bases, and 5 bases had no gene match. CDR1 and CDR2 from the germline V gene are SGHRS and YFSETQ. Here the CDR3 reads CASSVSGRAENIQYF. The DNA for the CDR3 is TGCGCCAGCAGCGTTAGCGGGAGGGCCGAAAACATTCAGTACTTC.

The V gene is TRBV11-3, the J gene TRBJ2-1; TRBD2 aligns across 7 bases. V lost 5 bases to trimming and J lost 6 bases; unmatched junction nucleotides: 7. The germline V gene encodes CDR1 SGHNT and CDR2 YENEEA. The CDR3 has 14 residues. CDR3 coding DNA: TGTGCCAGCAGCCCGGGGGGAAAAAGCAATGAGCAGTTCTTC. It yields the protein CASSPGGKSNEQFF.

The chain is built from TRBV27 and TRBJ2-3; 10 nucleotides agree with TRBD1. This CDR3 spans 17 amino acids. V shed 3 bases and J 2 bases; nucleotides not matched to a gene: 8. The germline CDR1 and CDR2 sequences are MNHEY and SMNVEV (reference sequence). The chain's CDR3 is CASSFLGQGGTTDTQYF. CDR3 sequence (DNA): TGTGCCAGCAGTTTTCTCGGACAGGGGGGGACCACAGATACGCAGTATTTT.

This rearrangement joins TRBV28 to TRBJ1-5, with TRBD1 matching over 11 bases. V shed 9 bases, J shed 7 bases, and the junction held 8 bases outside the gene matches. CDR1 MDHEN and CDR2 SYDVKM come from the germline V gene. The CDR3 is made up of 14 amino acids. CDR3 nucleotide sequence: TGTGCCAGTAGGGAAGGGACAGGGGGGCAGCCCCAGCATTTT. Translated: CASREGTGGQPQHF.

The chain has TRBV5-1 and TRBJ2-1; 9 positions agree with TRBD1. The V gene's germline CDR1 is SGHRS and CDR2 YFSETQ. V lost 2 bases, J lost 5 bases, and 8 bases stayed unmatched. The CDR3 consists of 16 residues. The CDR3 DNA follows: TGCGCCAGCAGCTTACAAGGGACAGGGACCAACAATGAGCAGTTCTTC. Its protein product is CASSLQGTGTNNEQFF.

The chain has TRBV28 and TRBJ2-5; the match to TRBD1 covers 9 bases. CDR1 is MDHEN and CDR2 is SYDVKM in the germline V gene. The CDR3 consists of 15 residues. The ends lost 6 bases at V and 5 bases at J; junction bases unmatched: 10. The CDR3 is CASSPPGQGSETQYF. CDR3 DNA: TGTGCCAGCAGCCCTCCGGGACAGGGAAGCGAGACCCAGTACTTC.

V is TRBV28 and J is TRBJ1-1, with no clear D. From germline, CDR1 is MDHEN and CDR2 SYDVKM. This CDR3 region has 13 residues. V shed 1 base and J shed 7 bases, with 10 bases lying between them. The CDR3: CASSLYQAFEAFF. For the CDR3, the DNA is TGTGCCAGCAGTTTATATCAGGCGTTTGAAGCTTTCTTT.

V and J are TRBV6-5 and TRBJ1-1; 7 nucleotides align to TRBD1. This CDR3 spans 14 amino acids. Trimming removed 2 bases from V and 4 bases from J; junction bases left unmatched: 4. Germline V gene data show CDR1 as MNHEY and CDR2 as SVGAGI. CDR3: CASSYVGGGTEAFF. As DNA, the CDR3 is TGTGCCAGCAGTTACGTAGGGGGCGGCACTGAAGCTTTCTTT.

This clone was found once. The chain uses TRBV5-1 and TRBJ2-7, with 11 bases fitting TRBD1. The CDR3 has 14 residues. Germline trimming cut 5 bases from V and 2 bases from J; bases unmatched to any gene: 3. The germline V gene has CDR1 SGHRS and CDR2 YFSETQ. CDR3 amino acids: CASSRDRGTYEQYF. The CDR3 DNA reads TGCGCCAGCAGTAGGGACAGGGGGACCTACGAGCAGTACTTC.

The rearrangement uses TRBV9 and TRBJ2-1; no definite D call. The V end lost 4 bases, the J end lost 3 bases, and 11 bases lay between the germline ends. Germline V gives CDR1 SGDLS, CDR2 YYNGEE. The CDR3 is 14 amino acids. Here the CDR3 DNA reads TGTGCCAGCAGCCCGAGCCCACTCTACAATGAGCAGTTCTTC. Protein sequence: CASSPSPLYNEQFF. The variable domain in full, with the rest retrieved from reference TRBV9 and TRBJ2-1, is DSGVTQTPKHLITATGQRVTLRCSPRSGDLSVYWYQQSLDQGLQFLIQYYNGEERAKGNILERFSAQQFPDLHSELNLSSLELGDSALYFCASSPSPLYNEQFFGPGTRLTVL.

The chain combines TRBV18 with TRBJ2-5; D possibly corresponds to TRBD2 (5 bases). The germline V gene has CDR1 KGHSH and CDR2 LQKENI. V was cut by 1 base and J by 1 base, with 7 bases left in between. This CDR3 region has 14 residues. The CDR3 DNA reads TGTGCCAGCTCACCACGAGGAGGCCAAGAGACCCAGTACTTC. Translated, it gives CASSPRGGQETQYF. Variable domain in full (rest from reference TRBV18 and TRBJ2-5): NAGVMQNPRHLVRRRGQEARLRCSPMKGHSHVYWYRQLPEEGLKFMVYLQKENIIDESGMPKERFSAEFPKEGPSILRIQQVVRGDSAAYFCASSPRGGQETQYFGPGTRLLVL.

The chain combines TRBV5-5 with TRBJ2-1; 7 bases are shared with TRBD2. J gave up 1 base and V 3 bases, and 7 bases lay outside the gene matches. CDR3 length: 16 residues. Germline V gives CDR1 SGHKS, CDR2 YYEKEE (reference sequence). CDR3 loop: CASSSRLASSYNEQFF. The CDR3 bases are TGTGCCAGCAGCTCACGACTAGCCAGTTCCTACAATGAGCAGTTCTTC.

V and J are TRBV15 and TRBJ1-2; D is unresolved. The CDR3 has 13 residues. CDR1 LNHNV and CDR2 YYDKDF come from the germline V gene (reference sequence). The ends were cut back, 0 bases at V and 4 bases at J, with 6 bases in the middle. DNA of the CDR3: TGTGCCACCAGCAGAGAAGCCCTCTATGGCTACACCTTC. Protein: CATSREALYGYTF. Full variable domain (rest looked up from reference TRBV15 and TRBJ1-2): DAMVIQNPRYQVTQFGKPVTLSCSQTLNHNVMYWYQQKSSQAPKLLFHYYDKDFNNEADTPDNFQSRRPNTSFCFLDIRSPGLGDTAMYLCATSREALYGYTFGSGTRLTVV.

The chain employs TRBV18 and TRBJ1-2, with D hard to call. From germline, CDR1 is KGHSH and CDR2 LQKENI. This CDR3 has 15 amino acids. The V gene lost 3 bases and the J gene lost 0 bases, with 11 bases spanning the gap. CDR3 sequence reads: CASSPLDRANYGYTF. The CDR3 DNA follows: TGTGCCAGCTCACCTCTAGACCGAGCTAACTATGGCTACACCTTC. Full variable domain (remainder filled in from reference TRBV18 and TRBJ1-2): NAGVMQNPRHLVRRRGQEARLRCSPMKGHSHVYWYRQLPEEGLKFMVYLQKENIIDESGMPKERFSAEFPKEGPSILRIQQVVRGDSAAYFCASSPLDRANYGYTFGSGTRLTVV.

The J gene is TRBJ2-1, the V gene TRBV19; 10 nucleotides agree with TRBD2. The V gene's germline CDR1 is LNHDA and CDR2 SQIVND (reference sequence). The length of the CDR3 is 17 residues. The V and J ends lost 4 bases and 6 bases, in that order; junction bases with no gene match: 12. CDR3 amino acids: CASSKGKLAGGVNEQFF. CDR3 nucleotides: TGTGCCAGTAGTAAGGGGAAATTAGCGGGGGGAGTCAATGAGCAGTTCTTC.

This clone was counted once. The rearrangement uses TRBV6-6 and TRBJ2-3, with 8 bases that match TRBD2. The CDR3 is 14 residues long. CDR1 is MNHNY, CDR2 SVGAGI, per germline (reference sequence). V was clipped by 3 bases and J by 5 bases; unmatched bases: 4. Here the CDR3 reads CASSYSGGEDTQYF. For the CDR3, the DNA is TGTGCCAGCAGTTATTCGGGAGGGGAAGATACGCAGTATTTT.

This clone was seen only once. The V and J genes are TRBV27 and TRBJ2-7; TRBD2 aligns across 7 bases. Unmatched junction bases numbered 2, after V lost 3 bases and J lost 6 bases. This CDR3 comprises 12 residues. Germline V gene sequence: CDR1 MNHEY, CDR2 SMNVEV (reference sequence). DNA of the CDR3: TGTGCCAGCAGTTTTACGGGGGGCGAGCAGTACTTC. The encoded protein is CASSFTGGEQYF.

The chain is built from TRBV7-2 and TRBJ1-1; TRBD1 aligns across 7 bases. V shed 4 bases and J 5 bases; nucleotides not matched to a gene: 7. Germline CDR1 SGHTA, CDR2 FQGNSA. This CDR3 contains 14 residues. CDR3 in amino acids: CASSSRYRGTEAFF. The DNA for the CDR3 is TGTGCCAGCAGCTCACGCTACAGGGGAACTGAAGCTTTCTTT.

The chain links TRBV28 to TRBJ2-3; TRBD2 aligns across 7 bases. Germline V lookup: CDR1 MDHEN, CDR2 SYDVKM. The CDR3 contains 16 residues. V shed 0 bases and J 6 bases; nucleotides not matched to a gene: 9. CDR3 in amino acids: CASSLWGGPEGDTQYF. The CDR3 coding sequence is TGTGCCAGCAGTTTATGGGGAGGGCCCGAAGGGGATACGCAGTATTTT. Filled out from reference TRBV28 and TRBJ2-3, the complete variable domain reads DVKVTQSSRYLVKRTGEKVFLECVQDMDHENMFWYRQDPGLGLRLIYFSYDVKMKEKGDIPEGYSVSREKKERFSLILESASTNQTSMYLCASSLWGGPEGDTQYFGPGTRLTVL.

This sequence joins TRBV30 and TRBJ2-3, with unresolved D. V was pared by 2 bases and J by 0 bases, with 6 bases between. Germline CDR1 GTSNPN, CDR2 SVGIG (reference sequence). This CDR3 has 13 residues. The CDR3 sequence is CAWSFSSTDTQYF. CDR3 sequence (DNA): TGTGCCTGGAGTTTTAGTAGCACAGATACGCAGTATTTT.